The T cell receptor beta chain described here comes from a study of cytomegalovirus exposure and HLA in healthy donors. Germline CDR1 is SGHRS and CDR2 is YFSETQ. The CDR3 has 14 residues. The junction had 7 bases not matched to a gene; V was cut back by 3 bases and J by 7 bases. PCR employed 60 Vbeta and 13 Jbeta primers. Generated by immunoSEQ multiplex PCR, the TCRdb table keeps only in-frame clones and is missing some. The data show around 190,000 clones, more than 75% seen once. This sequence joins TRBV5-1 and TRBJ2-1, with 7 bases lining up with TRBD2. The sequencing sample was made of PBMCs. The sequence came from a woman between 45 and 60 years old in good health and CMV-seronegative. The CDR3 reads CASSSTSRWNEQFF. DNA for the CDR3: TGCGCCAGCAGCTCGACTAGCCGGTGGAATGAGCAGTTCTTC. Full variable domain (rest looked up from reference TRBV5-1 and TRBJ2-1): KAGVTQTPRYLIKTRGQQVTLSCSPISGHRSVSWYQQTPGQGLQFLFEYFSETQRNKGNFPGRFSGRQFSNSRSEMNVSTLELGDSALYLCASSSTSRWNEQFFGPGTRLTVL.